Sequencing of this T cell receptor beta chain was carried out in a study of metastatic and nonmetastatic thyroid tumors. Study observations and caveats: Versus benign nodules, malignant thyroid tumors reportedly had significantly higher TCR beta diversity, in blood and tumor.

TCRdb re-called the PCR reads through MiXCR. The data contain around 16,000 clones, under 35% of them singletons. Patients were all untreated before their thyroid surgery. The CDR3 totals 14 residues. After removal of 7 bases from V and 8 bases from J, the junction contained 14 bases not matched to a gene. Germline V gene lookup returns CDR1 MNHNS and CDR2 SASEGT. This clone has a handful of counts. Its cognate antigen is unknown. The chain joins TRBV6-1 to TRBJ2-7; 7 positions agree with TRBD1. This sequence originates from a female donor with papillary thyroid cancer or a benign thyroid nodule (not recorded which). Some clones in this sample may be carry-over from other donors' samples. The sequenced sample consisted of adjacent normal tissue. In nucleotides, the CDR3 is TGTGCCAGCATGGACAGGTTGAAGGTCTATCAGCAGTACTTC. It encodes CASMDRLKVYQQYF.